Shown below are 19 T cell receptor beta chains from a single sample sequenced in a study of cytomegalovirus exposure and HLA in healthy donors. 13 Jbeta primers and 60 Vbeta primers were used for the PCR. This table comes from immunoSEQ multiplex PCR, and its TCRdb copy is limited to in-frame clones, with some not included. The sample holds more than 75,000 clones; roughly 72% are singletons and the top ten take about 8.6%. Material for sequencing was PBMCs. Receptors were obtained from a man aged 40-55 years in good health and CMV-seropositive.

In DNA, the CDR3 is TGTGCCAGCGGAGGAATTTCCGGGACAGGGAATGGCTACACCTTC. Its translation: CASGGISGTGNGYTF. This rearrangement joins TRBV28 to TRBJ1-2; 9 bases map to TRBD1. Losses at the gene ends were 8 bases for V and 6 bases for J; bases not matched to a gene: 13. The germline gives CDR1 MDHEN, CDR2 SYDVKM. The CDR3 is made up of 15 amino acids.

The chain joins TRBV7-3 to TRBJ2-1; D may be TRBD2 (6 bases). Germline V gives CDR1 SGHTA, CDR2 FQGTGA. V was clipped by 6 bases and J by 9 bases, with 18 bases between them. This CDR3 is 14 amino acids long. The CDR3 is CASREAGKVGEQFF. Written as DNA, the CDR3 is TGTGCCAGCAGAGAGGCGGGAAAAGTGGGTGAGCAGTTCTTC.

This chain links TRBV2 with TRBJ1-2; the match to TRBD1 covers 10 bases. This CDR3 is 16 amino acids long. Germline V gene sequence: CDR1 SNHLY, CDR2 FYNNEI. The V gene end was trimmed by 6 bases and the J gene end by 2 bases; junction bases not matched to a gene: 9. CDR3 protein: CASRTFRTGGNYGYTF. CDR3 DNA sequence: TGTGCCAGCAGAACCTTCCGGACAGGGGGGAACTATGGCTACACCTTC. Using reference TRBV2 and TRBJ1-2 for the parts outside the CDR3, the full variable domain is EPEVTQTPSHQVTQMGQEVILRCVPISNHLYFYWYRQILGQKVEFLVSFYNNEISEKSEIFDDQFSVERPDGSNFTLKIRSTKLEDSAMYFCASRTFRTGGNYGYTFGSGTRLTVV.

J is TRBJ1-1 and V is TRBV5-4; 7 nucleotides agree with TRBD1. From germline, CDR1 is SGHNT and CDR2 YYREEE (reference sequence). The CDR3 loop spans 15 amino acids. J lost 4 bases, V lost 4 bases, and 10 bases had no gene match. CDR3 amino acids: CASSARGGRLTEAFF. The CDR3 DNA sequence: TGTGCCAGCAGCGCACGAGGGGGCCGCCTCACTGAAGCTTTCTTT.

This clone has a single count. The J gene is TRBJ1-1, the V gene TRBV5-1; 10 nucleotides agree with TRBD1. The V gene end was trimmed by 1 base and the J gene end by 5 bases; junction bases not matched to a gene: 8. The CDR3 is made up of 16 amino acids. Germline V gene lookup returns CDR1 SGHRS and CDR2 YFSETQ. CDR3 DNA: TGCGCCAGCAGCTTGTACCCGACAGGGGGCGGGACTGAAGCTTTCTTT. Its translation: CASSLYPTGGGTEAFF.

This clone was observed a handful of times. The chain is built from TRBV5-1 and TRBJ2-7; 15 bases match TRBD2. The CDR3 has 17 amino acids. From germline, CDR1 is SGHRS and CDR2 YFSETQ. The junction had 11 bases not matched to a gene; V was cut back by 4 bases and J by 6 bases. The CDR3 nucleotides read TGCGCCAGCAGCCCGGGGACTAGCGGGAGGCCGACCTCCGAGCAGTACTTC. It yields the protein CASSPGTSGRPTSEQYF.

The chain carries TRBV7-9 and TRBJ1-1; D gene unclear. This CDR3 has 14 amino acids. The germline CDR1 and CDR2 sequences are SEHNR and FQNEAQ (reference sequence). The V and J ends lost 1 base and 1 base respectively, with 7 bases between them. In DNA form, the CDR3 reads TGTGCCAGCAGCTTAGTGGCAGGGAACACTGAAGCTTTCTTT. Translation: CASSLVAGNTEAFF.

The chain uses TRBV28 and TRBJ1-5; 9 bases agree with TRBD1. V lost 6 bases, J lost 7 bases, and 16 bases stayed unmatched. The CDR3 loop spans 17 amino acids. Germline V gives CDR1 MDHEN, CDR2 SYDVKM. DNA of the CDR3: TGTGCCAGCAGCCCCGGGACAGGGAAAACCGGGAGGCAGCCCCAGCATTTT. Amino acids: CASSPGTGKTGRQPQHF.

As DNA, the CDR3 is TGTGCCAGCAGCTTCAGCAGGGTGTACACTGAAGCTTTCTTT. As protein: CASSFSRVYTEAFF. The chain couples TRBV7-2 to TRBJ1-1; TRBD1 might be the D (5 bases). Looked up from germline, CDR1 is SGHTA and CDR2 is FQGNSA. Trimming cost V 3 bases and J 3 bases, with 11 bases left between them. CDR3 length: 14 residues.

The gene calls are TRBV2 and TRBJ1-5; the D gene is possibly TRBD1 (6 bases). V gave up 7 bases and J gave up 7 bases, with 14 bases separating them. The CDR3 is 13 residues long. CDR1 and CDR2 (germline): SNHLY, FYNNEI. The CDR3 bases are TGTGCCAGCAAGGGAACAGGGAACCAGCCCCAGCATTTT. Its protein product is CASKGTGNQPQHF.

V is TRBV11-2 and J is TRBJ2-7, with 7 bases fitting TRBD1. Germline V gene sequence: CDR1 SGHAT, CDR2 FQNNGV. V trimming: 1 base; J trimming: 3 bases; junction bases outside the gene matches: 6. This CDR3 spans 15 amino acids. This CDR3 reads CASSLGQGTFYEQYF. CDR3 bases: TGTGCCAGCAGCTTAGGACAGGGCACCTTCTACGAGCAGTACTTC.

The chain employs TRBV28 and TRBJ1-5; 7 nucleotides align to TRBD1. CDR1 and CDR2 (germline): MDHEN, SYDVKM. With 6 bases clipped from V and 0 bases from J, the junction kept 11 bases outside the gene matches. CDR3 length: 17 amino acids. The CDR3 protein is CASSSLRDSSSNQPQHF. The CDR3 DNA is TGTGCCAGCAGCTCCCTCAGGGACAGCTCTAGCAATCAGCCCCAGCATTTT. Full variable domain (remainder filled in from reference TRBV28 and TRBJ1-5): DVKVTQSSRYLVKRTGEKVFLECVQDMDHENMFWYRQDPGLGLRLIYFSYDVKMKEKGDIPEGYSVSREKKERFSLILESASTNQTSMYLCASSSLRDSSSNQPQHFGDGTRLSIL.

The rearrangement links TRBV7-2 to TRBJ2-3; maybe TRBD2 (5 bases). There are 15 residues in the CDR3. The V end was cut by 6 bases, the J end by 0 bases, with 13 bases between. Per germline, CDR1 SGHTA and CDR2 FQGNSA. The CDR3 sequence is CASRLRGMSTDTQYF. The CDR3 DNA reads TGTGCCAGCAGACTAAGAGGGATGAGCACAGATACGCAGTATTTT.

This clone was counted only a few times. The chain uses TRBV2 and TRBJ2-3, with D maybe TRBD1 (5 bases). The CDR3 has 15 amino acids. Germline CDR1 SNHLY, CDR2 FYNNEI. V was pared by 4 bases and J by 0 bases, with 11 bases between. The CDR3 nucleotides are TGTGCCAGCAGTGGGGGCAGCCATAGCACAGATACGCAGTATTTT. Its translation: CASSGGSHSTDTQYF.

Here the CDR3 DNA reads TGCGCCAGCAGCTTGCCCTCAGGGGCCTACGAGCAGTACTTC. Translation gives CASSLPSGAYEQYF. The V and J genes are TRBV5-1 and TRBJ2-7, with a possible D match to TRBD1 (6 bases). This CDR3 contains 14 residues. Germline V gene sequence: CDR1 SGHRS, CDR2 YFSETQ. With 1 base removed from V and 2 bases from J, the gap between germline ends came to 10 bases. Together with reference TRBV5-1 and TRBJ2-7, the CDR3 gives the full variable domain: KAGVTQTPRYLIKTRGQQVTLSCSPISGHRSVSWYQQTPGQGLQFLFEYFSETQRNKGNFPGRFSGRQFSNSRSEMNVSTLELGDSALYLCASSLPSGAYEQYFGPGTRLTVT.

The V and J genes are TRBV5-4 and TRBJ1-2, with TRBD1 matching 9 bases. The CDR3 consists of 15 residues. Germline CDR1 and CDR2: SGHNT and YYREEE (reference sequence). With V trimmed by 4 bases and J by 8 bases, 12 bases remained unmatched. CDR3 protein: CASSPRDRVSSGYTF. The CDR3 DNA is TGTGCCAGCAGCCCCCGGGACAGGGTTAGTAGCGGCTACACCTTC.

This chain's CDR3 is CASGDNQPQHF. The CDR3 DNA reads as TGTGCCAGTGGAGATAATCAGCCCCAGCATTTT. The chain couples TRBV25-1 to TRBJ1-5; no clear D gene. Trimming shortened V by 9 bases and J by 4 bases, and 7 bases separated the two germline ends. The germline V gene encodes CDR1 MGHDK and CDR2 SYGVNS. The CDR3 has 11 amino acids. Based on the CDR3 plus reference TRBV25-1 and TRBJ1-5, the full variable domain is EADIYQTPRYLVIGTGKKITLECSQTMGHDKMYWYQQDPGMELHLIHYSYGVNSTEKGDLSSESTVSRIRTEHFPLTLESARPSHTSQYLCASGDNQPQHFGDGTRLSIL.

V and J are TRBV19 and TRBJ1-2; the match to TRBD1 covers 11 bases. Germline V gives CDR1 LNHDA, CDR2 SQIVND (reference sequence). Germline trimming cut 8 bases from V and 7 bases from J; bases unmatched to any gene: 3. CDR3 size: 12 residues. The CDR3 here is CASGDRGIGYTF. The DNA for the CDR3 is TGTGCCAGTGGGGACAGGGGGATTGGCTACACCTTC.

This chain links TRBV14 with TRBJ1-6; tentative D call: TRBD1 (5 bases). Germline V gene data show CDR1 as SGHDN and CDR2 as FVKESK. V dropped 6 bases and J dropped 0 bases, with 9 bases sitting between them. The length of the CDR3 is 15 residues. CDR3 coding DNA: TGTGCCAGCAGAAGACAGAGCTCCTATAATTCACCCCTCCACTTT. This sequence encodes CASRRQSSYNSPLHF.